A selection of T cell receptor beta chains follows, all from one sample in a study of identical twins. TCRdb reprocessed the 5' RACE reads with MiXCR, giving one entry per CDR3 protein. The data show under 500,000 distinct CDR3 sequences, roughly 13% seen once. The same data also went into a second study, on yellow fever vaccine responses in identical twins.

Sequencing was performed on CD4+ T cells sorted from blood. The origin of the receptors is a woman between 18 and 30 years old in good health. Each CDR3 is given without its conserved first and last residue. Each record gives: J gene, V gene, CDR3 protein.

j_call: TRBJ2-7; v_call: TRBV20-1; cdr3_aa: SASLSGVSYEQY
j_call: TRBJ2-1; v_call: TRBV9; cdr3_aa: ASSEADLPYNEQF
j_call: TRBJ2-2; v_call: TRBV5-6; cdr3_aa: ASGKNTGELF
j_call: TRBJ1-4; v_call: TRBV12-3/TRBV12-4; cdr3_aa: ASSLDKSRKLF
j_call: TRBJ1-1; v_call: TRBV7-9; cdr3_aa: ASSPKDFRRDTEAF
j_call: TRBJ1-5; v_call: TRBV6-4; cdr3_aa: ASSGGGLEPQH
j_call: TRBJ2-2; v_call: TRBV6-5; cdr3_aa: ASSYPDRGRGTGELF
j_call: TRBJ2-7; v_call: TRBV12-3/TRBV12-4; cdr3_aa: ASSLGPTTDEQY
j_call: TRBJ2-7; v_call: TRBV4-3; cdr3_aa: ASSQVVGVPYEQY
j_call: TRBJ1-6; v_call: TRBV3-1; cdr3_aa: ASSQELSDRVIH
j_call: TRBJ1-1; v_call: TRBV15; cdr3_aa: ATSGEWGGGSTEAF
j_call: TRBJ2-7; v_call: TRBV27; cdr3_aa: ASTPRAQSSYEQY
j_call: TRBJ2-3; v_call: TRBV24-1; cdr3_aa: ATSDLPSGRDNTQY
j_call: TRBJ2-3; v_call: TRBV14; cdr3_aa: ASSHSRTSRTDTQY
j_call: TRBJ2-5; v_call: TRBV3-1; cdr3_aa: ASSQVTGQETQY
j_call: TRBJ1-5; v_call: TRBV5-4; cdr3_aa: ASSVGPNQPQH
j_call: TRBJ2-6; v_call: TRBV6-1; cdr3_aa: ASGTTASSGANVLT
j_call: TRBJ2-2; v_call: TRBV3-1; cdr3_aa: ASSQGLAVNTGELF
j_call: TRBJ2-1; v_call: TRBV6-2/TRBV6-3; cdr3_aa: ASQPTGGPYNEQF
j_call: TRBJ1-1; v_call: TRBV3-1; cdr3_aa: ASSQAGGKTEAF
j_call: TRBJ2-2; v_call: TRBV29-1; cdr3_aa: STRLTSGDTGELF
j_call: TRBJ1-2; v_call: TRBV5-6; cdr3_aa: ASRDAGGDYGYT